These 22 T cell receptor beta chains came from one sample sequenced in a study of cytomegalovirus exposure and HLA in healthy donors. Vbeta (60) and Jbeta (13) primers were used in the PCR. Sequenced by immunoSEQ multiplex PCR; TCRdb stores in-frame clones only, minus some. The table includes over 85,000 clones, 70% to 75% detected once. The sequenced material came from PBMCs. Receptors originate from a man aged 35-49 years in good health and CMV-seronegative.

V gene TRBV29-1 combines with J gene TRBJ2-2, with 8 nucleotides matching TRBD2. The germline CDR1 and CDR2 sequences are SQVTM and ANQGSEA. The CDR3 runs to 13 residues. V lost 4 bases and J lost 6; bases outside the gene matches: 4. In DNA form, the CDR3 reads TGCAGCGTTGGAGATAGCGGGGCCGGGGAGCTGTTTTTT. As protein: CSVGDSGAGELFF.

The rearrangement links TRBV11-2 to TRBJ1-2; D gene unclear. Trimming cost V 4 bases and J 4 bases, with 13 bases left between them. Germline V gene data show CDR1 as SGHAT and CDR2 as FQNNGV. The CDR3 spans 14 residues. The CDR3 region is CASSSTGSLYGYTF. DNA of the CDR3: TGTGCCAGCAGCTCTACCGGTTCGCTCTATGGCTACACCTTC. Using reference TRBV11-2 and TRBJ1-2 for the parts outside the CDR3, the full variable domain is EAGVAQSPRYKIIEKRQSVAFWCNPISGHATLYWYQQILGQGPKLLIQFQNNGVVDDSQLPKDRFSAERLKGVDSTLKIQPAKLEDSAVYLCASSSTGSLYGYTFGSGTRLTVV.

The rearrangement joins TRBV5-4 to TRBJ2-3; TRBD2 agrees at 11 bases. The CDR3 loop spans 16 amino acids. Germline assignment: CDR1 SGHNT and CDR2 YYREEE (reference sequence). Unmatched junction bases numbered 6, after V lost 0 bases and J lost 6 bases. The DNA for the CDR3 is TGTGCCAGCAGCTTGGTCGCCCTAGCGGGGGGTGATACGCAGTATTTT. It codes for CASSLVALAGGDTQYF.

The V and J genes are TRBV4-3 and TRBJ1-4, with a possible D match to TRBD1 (5 bases). With 1 base removed from V and 7 bases from J, the gap between germline ends came to 10 bases. Germline-derived CDR1 and CDR2 are LGHNA and YSLEER. The CDR3 totals 14 residues. This chain's CDR3 is CASSQGQRVEKLFF. The CDR3 nucleotides are TGCGCCAGCAGCCAAGGACAGCGTGTTGAAAAACTGTTTTTT.

This clone was observed a few times. This chain connects TRBV4-1 to TRBJ2-3, with unresolved D. The CDR3 runs to 14 residues. V lost 1 base to trimming and J lost 11 bases, with 16 bases between them. Germline-derived CDR1 and CDR2 are MGHRA and YSYEKL. The CDR3 coding sequence is TGCGCCAGCAGCCAAGCGGCGGATCGATCTATGCAGTATTTT. Translation: CASSQAADRSMQYF.

This chain uses TRBV5-1 with TRBJ1-2; no firm D call. Germline CDR1 reads SGHRS; CDR2 reads YFSETQ. The CDR3 extends over 12 amino acids. The V and J ends lost 6 bases and 8 bases respectively, with 14 bases between them. CDR3 nucleotides: TGCGCCAGCACCACCTCAGGCGGGGGCTACACCTTC. It encodes CASTTSGGGYTF.

The rearrangement links TRBV29-1 to TRBJ2-3; 11 bases are shared with TRBD2. The CDR3 is made up of 16 amino acids. Germline V gives CDR1 SQVTM, CDR2 ANQGSEA. The V and J ends lost 7 bases and 6 bases, in that order; junction bases with no gene match: 15. The CDR3 DNA is TGCAGCGCCCCGCCTCGGGGACTAGCGGTGGCCGATACGCAGTATTTT. This encodes CSAPPRGLAVADTQYF.

This clone turned up a few times. At the DNA level, this CDR3 is encoded by other sequences in the same sample as well. The chain combines TRBV29-1 with TRBJ2-3, with 9 positions matching TRBD1. Trimming cost V 6 bases and J 2 bases; bases outside gene matches: 6. Per germline, CDR1 SQVTM and CDR2 ANQGSEA. CDR3 size: 14 residues. The DNA for the CDR3 is TGCAGCGTGAATCGGGACAGGGTCACAGATACGCAGTATTTT. This sequence encodes CSVNRDRVTDTQYF.

J is TRBJ2-1 and V is TRBV28; 11 positions match TRBD2. Germline loops: CDR1 MDHEN, CDR2 SYDVKM. This CDR3 comprises 16 residues. The junction had 5 bases not matched to a gene; V was cut back by 3 bases and J by 4 bases. Written as DNA, the CDR3 is TGTGCCAGCAGTTTCGGGGGACTAGCGGAGTACAATGAGCAGTTCTTC. Translating gives CASSFGGLAEYNEQFF.

The chain uses TRBV4-3 and TRBJ1-6, with TRBD1 as a possible D gene (5 bases). The CDR3 sequence is 21 residues long. Deletions cut 1 base from V and 6 bases from J, with 28 bases between. The germline V gene has CDR1 LGHNA and CDR2 YSLEER. The CDR3 loop reads CASSQAPEFFGHEEINSPLHF. CDR3 nucleotide sequence: TGCGCCAGCAGCCAAGCCCCGGAATTTTTCGGACATGAGGAAATTAATTCACCCCTCCACTTT.

This sequence joins TRBV27 and TRBJ2-5; 8 nucleotides agree with TRBD2. Trimming at V came to 2 bases and at J to 6 bases, leaving 11 bases not matched to a gene. This CDR3 contains 16 residues. Germline V gives CDR1 MNHEY, CDR2 SMNVEV (reference sequence). This CDR3 reads CASSLNRGGLTQTQYF. The CDR3 DNA reads as TGTGCCAGCAGTTTAAATCGGGGGGGCCTTACACAGACCCAGTACTTC.

The chain joins TRBV7-2 to TRBJ2-3, with unresolved D. The CDR3 loop spans 14 amino acids. The V gene's germline CDR1 is SGHTA and CDR2 FQGNSA. Trimming stripped 5 bases from V and 3 bases from J, with 12 bases between. CDR3 in amino acids: CASSAGHETDTQYF. In DNA, the CDR3 is TGTGCCAGCAGCGCCGGTCACGAAACAGATACGCAGTATTTT.

The chain is built from TRBV5-4 and TRBJ2-5; TRBD1 agrees at 8 bases. The CDR3 spans 16 residues. Germline assignment: CDR1 SGHNT and CDR2 YYREEE (reference sequence). Germline trimming cut 0 bases from V and 6 bases from J; bases unmatched to any gene: 10. The CDR3 region has the DNA TGTGCCAGCAGCTTGGGTCGGCAGGGGGCCGCGCAGACCCAGTACTTC. Its translation: CASSLGRQGAAQTQYF.

This clone was counted only a few times. The gene calls are TRBV4-2 and TRBJ2-7; 10 bases line up with TRBD2. CDR1 is LGHNA, CDR2 YNFKEQ, per germline. The CDR3 is 17 residues long. V was pared by 2 bases and J by 0 bases, with 7 bases of the junction left unmatched. DNA for the CDR3: TGTGCCAGCAGCCAAAGAGTAGCGGGGGGCACCTCCTACGAGCAGTACTTC. The encoded protein is CASSQRVAGGTSYEQYF.

The table lists this clone with a few counts. The rearrangement links TRBV6-6 to TRBJ2-7; D gene uncertain. The CDR3 length is 14 residues. CDR1 and CDR2 (germline): MNHNY, SVGAGI (reference sequence). V lost 2 bases, J lost 5 bases, and 13 bases lay in between. In nucleotides, the CDR3 is TGTGCCAGCAGTTACCTTCCAAATGGCCACGAGCAGTACTTC. Amino acids: CASSYLPNGHEQYF.

This clone appeared many times. This sequence joins TRBV7-8 and TRBJ1-2; weak D call: TRBD1 (6 bases). CDR3 length: 15 amino acids. Trimming removed 1 base from V and 2 bases from J, with 11 bases in between. Germline CDR1 reads SGHVS; CDR2 reads FQNEAQ. The CDR3 spells CASSLVTGSNYGYTF. CDR3 in DNA: TGTGCCAGCAGCTTAGTGACAGGCTCGAACTATGGCTACACCTTC. Combining the CDR3 with reference TRBV7-8 and TRBJ1-2 gives the whole variable domain GAGVSQSPRYKVAKRGQDVALRCDPISGHVSLFWYQQALGQGPEFLTYFQNEAQLDKSGLPSDRFFAERPEGSVSTLKIQRTQQEDSAVYLCASSLVTGSNYGYTFGSGTRLTVV.

This sequence joins TRBV11-2 and TRBJ1-2; 9 bases align to TRBD1. The trim removed 5 bases at V and 6 bases at J, leaving 4 bases unmatched. CDR3 size: 13 residues. CDR1 is SGHAT, CDR2 FQNNGV, per germline. The CDR3 DNA sequence: TGTGCCAGCAGCCAAACAGGGGGCAATGGCTACACCTTC. Its protein product is CASSQTGGNGYTF.

V usage is TRBV10-3 and J usage is TRBJ1-1; TRBD1 is a possible D gene (5 bases). CDR3 length: 13 residues. V was cut by 4 bases and J by 1 base, with 7 bases left in between. CDR1 is ENHRY, CDR2 SYGVKD, per germline. CDR3 DNA sequence: TGTGCCATCAGTGTTCAGGGGAACACTGAAGCTTTCTTT. Protein: CAISVQGNTEAFF.

The genes are TRBV7-6 and TRBJ1-6; 8 bases align to TRBD1. Germline trimming cut 1 base from V and 8 bases from J; bases unmatched to any gene: 7. This CDR3 is built from 16 residues. The germline CDR1 and CDR2 sequences are SGHVS and FNYEAQ. The chain's CDR3 is CASSLGRTGMDSPLHF. As DNA, the CDR3 is TGTGCCAGCAGCTTAGGCCGGACAGGGATGGATTCACCCCTCCACTTT. The entire variable domain, with the rest obtained from reference TRBV7-6 and TRBJ1-6, is as follows: GAGVSQSPRYKVTKRGQDVALRCDPISGHVSLYWYRQALGQGPEFLTYFNYEAQQDKSGLPNDRFSAERPEGSISTLTIQRTEQRDSAMYRCASSLGRTGMDSPLHFGNGTRLTVT.

The V and J genes are TRBV7-2 and TRBJ2-1, with TRBD2 as a possible D gene (5 bases). Germline CDR1 SGHTA, CDR2 FQGNSA. The CDR3 spans 13 residues. Trimming stripped 5 bases from V and 7 bases from J, with 12 bases between. The chain's CDR3 is CASSAGIINEQFF. CDR3 coding DNA: TGTGCCAGCAGCGCCGGGATTATAAATGAGCAGTTCTTC.

This clone was found a few times. J is TRBJ1-1 and V is TRBV5-1; D gene unclear. Germline-derived CDR1 and CDR2 are SGHRS and YFSETQ. This CDR3 has 16 residues. Trimming shortened V by 3 bases and J by 1 base, and 16 bases separated the two germline ends. The CDR3 loop reads CASSSSSYTANTEAFF. For the CDR3, the DNA is TGCGCCAGCAGCTCGTCCTCCTATACAGCGAACACTGAAGCTTTCTTT.

The chain recombines TRBV5-1 with TRBJ2-3; the match to TRBD2 covers 7 bases. Trimming cost V 4 bases and J 2 bases; bases outside gene matches: 10. CDR3 length: 16 residues. Germline V gene sequence: CDR1 SGHRS, CDR2 YFSETQ. The CDR3 is CASSAAGGTYTDTQYF. The CDR3 coding sequence is TGCGCCAGCAGCGCCGCCGGGGGGACTTACACAGATACGCAGTATTTT.